Sequencing of this T cell receptor (beta chain) was carried out in a study of blood T cells in healthy people across ages. Germline V gives CDR1 SGHRS, CDR2 YFSETQ. This CDR3 is 17 amino acids long. The J segment lost 2 bases and the V segment lost 6 bases, leaving 9 bases of the junction unmatched. For the second PCR, which ran for 7 to 11 cycles, a sample-barcoded 5' primer and a J-beta primer mix were used. TCRdb processed the 5' RACE reads anew with MiXCR; each CDR3 protein has one entry. The data hold about 1,400,000 distinct CDR3 sequences, with roughly 40% observed a single time. Sequencing was performed on blood. The clonotype was recovered from a woman younger than 35 in good health. This chain joins TRBV5-1 and TRBJ2-5; 14 nucleotides match TRBD2. The CDR3 is CASNHGLAGGQQETQYF. In DNA, the CDR3 is TGCGCCAGCAACCACGGACTAGCGGGAGGACAACAAGAGACCCAGTACTTC.